This T cell receptor (beta chain) emerged from a study of radiation and T cells in renal cell carcinoma. Time point given: baseline pretreatment blood. Treatment indicated: 15 Gy SBRT to primary tumor, nephrectomy 4 weeks later. Clones were sequenced by immunoSEQ multiplex PCR, and TCRdb holds only the in-frame ones, with some missing. The sample has 95,000 or so clones; approximately 86% are singletons. CDR1 and CDR2 (germline): GTSNPN, SVGIG (reference sequence). The V segment lost 0 bases and the J segment 2 bases; nucleotides outside the gene matches: 4. CDR3 length equals 15 residues. The specimen comprised blood, sampled from a patient whose treatment included radiotherapy and nephrectomy. This sequence was found in a man aged 45-65 years with renal cell carcinoma. The chain links TRBV30 to TRBJ1-5; 7 nucleotides align to TRBD1. Here the CDR3 reads CAWSVRGQRNQPQHF. The CDR3 DNA is TGTGCCTGGAGTGTAAGGGGGCAGCGCAATCAGCCCCAGCATTTT.